This note documents a single T cell receptor (beta chain) sequence. Germline CDR1 MGHRA, CDR2 YSYEKL. The V gene end was trimmed by 2 bases and the J gene end by 4 bases; junction bases not matched to a gene: 11. The length of the CDR3 is 17 residues. The PCR made use of 60 Vbeta and 13 Jbeta primers. Some clones are missing from TCRdb's copy, which holds only in-frame ones; the method was immunoSEQ multiplex PCR. This sample yields about 200,000 clones, of which about 80% are seen a single time; about 1.4% belongs to the top ten. The source of the sample is a study of cytomegalovirus exposure and HLA in healthy donors.

The V gene is TRBV4-1, the J gene TRBJ1-5; 7 bases are a match to TRBD1. This clonotype originated in a girl aged 10-17 years in good health and CMV-seronegative. Sequenced input: PBMCs. The CDR3 loop is CASSQSKGQLINQPQHF. CDR3 sequence (DNA): TGCGCCAGCAGCCAATCCAAGGGACAGCTAATTAATCAGCCCCAGCATTTT.